The next 16 T cell receptor beta chains were all read from a single sample in a study of T-cell memory formation after mild COVID-19 (dated by TCRdb to the early 2020s). To prepare the library, 5' RACE was applied. The sample was run on an Illumina NovaSeq 6000. TCRdb itself trimmed the public reads at Q25 with fastp, ran MiXCR and retained productive beta chains. Entries that share a CDR3 protein sequence are merged under the most common genes and DNA. Here the sample has roughly 610,000 distinct CDR3 sequences; roughly 17% occur a single time. The ten biggest clones cover less than 10% of the sample. The specimen was PBMCs or a T cell subset sorted from them (not recorded which). The origin of the receptors is an adult woman who had mild COVID-19 (a few samples of this study predate the infection). The sample titles of this study are shuffled in the database, so cell type and time point are left out; the donor was told from shared clones.

The rearrangement links TRBV30 to TRBJ1-5; the D is unclear. Germline V lookup: CDR1 GTSNPN, CDR2 SVGIG (reference sequence). The CDR3 extends over 15 amino acids. Trimming removed 0 bases from V and 2 bases from J, with 11 bases in between. CDR3 sequence reads: CAWSVYGSGNQPQHF. The DNA for the CDR3 is TGTGCCTGGAGTGTATACGGGTCTGGCAATCAGCCCCAGCATTTT.

The J gene is TRBJ1-2, the V gene TRBV19, with 10 bases matching TRBD1. This CDR3 is 16 amino acids long. Germline-derived CDR1 and CDR2 are LNHDA and SQIVND (reference sequence). Unmatched junction bases numbered 10, after V lost 5 bases and J lost 4 bases. The CDR3 is CASSLGGTGAFYGYTF. CDR3 sequence (DNA): TGTGCCAGTAGTTTGGGAGGGACAGGGGCATTCTATGGCTACACCTTC.

The chain uses TRBV7-9 and TRBJ2-5; D remains unclear. Germline CDR1 reads SEHNR; CDR2 reads FQNEAQ (reference sequence). V lost 1 base and J 6 bases, leaving 6 bases between the germline ends. The CDR3 consists of 12 residues. CDR3 sequence reads: CASSLVHQTQYF. The CDR3 coding sequence is TGTGCCAGCAGCTTAGTTCATCAGACCCAGTACTTC.

This clonotype appeared a few times. This rearrangement joins TRBV27 to TRBJ2-7; 9 bases are shared with TRBD1. The CDR3 runs 15 residues. The V and J ends lost 5 bases and 3 bases, in that order; junction bases with no gene match: 8. In germline, CDR1 is MNHEY, CDR2 SMNVEV (reference sequence). The CDR3, as DNA: TGTGCCAGCAGTCCGCGGACAGGGGATAGCTACGAGCAGTACTTC. It codes for CASSPRTGDSYEQYF.

This clonotype was seen at least ten times. J is TRBJ2-7 and V is TRBV4-3; 10 nucleotides align to TRBD1. The length of the CDR3 is 15 residues. Germline CDR1 and CDR2: LGHNA and YSLEER. V lost 3 bases, J lost 5 bases, and 7 bases stayed unmatched. CDR3 region: CASSQGTGDRDEQYF. DNA of the CDR3: TGCGCCAGCAGCCAGGGGACAGGGGACAGGGACGAGCAGTACTTC.

The CDR3 loop is CASSPRGTSKRTYEQYF. CDR3 bases: TGTGCCAGCAGCCCCCGGGGGACTAGCAAAAGGACCTACGAGCAGTACTTC. The V and J genes are TRBV7-9 and TRBJ2-7; TRBD2 agrees at 9 bases. This CDR3 comprises 17 residues. Germline V CDR1 and CDR2: SEHNR, FQNEAQ (reference sequence). Unmatched junction bases numbered 13, after V lost 5 bases and J lost 2 bases.

This clonotype was picked up a small number of times. The J gene is TRBJ2-7, the V gene TRBV7-9, with D maybe TRBD1 (5 bases). CDR1 is SEHNR and CDR2 is FQNEAQ in the germline V gene (reference sequence). Trimming shortened V by 5 bases and J by 5 bases, and 13 bases separated the two germline ends. This CDR3 spans 13 amino acids. The CDR3 reads CASSGAGAHEQYF. Written as DNA, the CDR3 is TGTGCCAGCAGCGGGGCAGGAGCCCACGAGCAGTACTTC.

In this sample, this clonotype turned up a few times. The gene calls are TRBV19 and TRBJ1-6; D is unclear. The CDR3 has 16 amino acids. Trimming shortened V by 2 bases and J by 7 bases, and 15 bases separated the two germline ends. Per the germline V gene, CDR1 is LNHDA and CDR2 is SQIVND (reference sequence). CDR3 sequence reads: CASSITSQEFNSPLHF. DNA for the CDR3: TGTGCCAGTAGTATAACCTCCCAGGAATTCAATTCACCCCTCCACTTT. Drawing the rest from reference TRBV19 and TRBJ1-6, the complete variable domain is DGGITQSPKYLFRKEGQNVTLSCEQNLNHDAMYWYRQDPGQGLRLIYYSQIVNDFQKGDIAEGYSVSREKKESFPLTVTSAQKNPTAFYLCASSITSQEFNSPLHFGNGTRLTVT.

This clonotype was recorded only once. The chain has TRBV15 and TRBJ2-7; 11 bases are shared with TRBD2. CDR3 size: 18 residues. The V and J ends lost 0 bases and 6 bases, in that order; junction bases with no gene match: 13. Germline V gene data show CDR1 as LNHNV and CDR2 as YYDKDF (reference sequence). The CDR3 spells CATSRDPTSGGFQGEQYF. The CDR3 DNA reads as TGTGCCACCAGCAGAGACCCCACTAGCGGGGGCTTTCAGGGCGAGCAGTACTTC. Using reference TRBV15 and TRBJ2-7 for the parts outside the CDR3, the full variable domain is DAMVIQNPRYQVTQFGKPVTLSCSQTLNHNVMYWYQQKSSQAPKLLFHYYDKDFNNEADTPDNFQSRRPNTSFCFLDIRSPGLGDTAMYLCATSRDPTSGGFQGEQYFGPGTRLTVT.

This clonotype has just a few counts. The chain employs TRBV20-1 and TRBJ1-6; tentatively, D is TRBD1 (6 bases). Trimming removed 6 bases at V and 9 bases at J, with 27 bases between. This CDR3 contains 17 residues. In germline, CDR1 is DFQATT, CDR2 SNEGSKA (reference sequence). The CDR3 DNA reads as TGCAGTGCCAGGGGTGAATGGTTGGGTTTCGGCGGTTCACCCCTCCACTTT. It is translated as CSARGEWLGFGGSPLHF.

The V call is TRBV12-3 or TRBV12-4, the J call TRBJ1-5, with D possibly matching TRBD1 (5 bases). The CDR3 is made up of 15 amino acids. V dropped 1 base and J dropped 1 base, with 8 bases sitting between them. The CDR3 DNA follows: TGTGCCAGCAGTTTAGGGACACCGAGCAATCAGCCCCAGCATTTT. This encodes CASSLGTPSNQPQHF.

This rearrangement joins TRBV12-3 or TRBV12-4 to TRBJ1-6; TRBD1 matches 7 bases. The trim removed 6 bases at V and 10 bases at J, leaving 3 bases unmatched. The CDR3 loop spans 12 amino acids. DNA for the CDR3: TGTGCCAGCAGACAGGGGAGGTCACCCCTCCACTTT. Translating it yields CASRQGRSPLHF.

This clonotype was seen repeatedly, ten times or more. The gene calls are TRBV7-3 and TRBJ2-3; no clear D gene. Germline assignment: CDR1 SGHTA and CDR2 FQGTGA. This CDR3 is 13 amino acids long. V lost 4 bases to trimming and J lost 1 base, with 6 bases between them. The CDR3 region has the DNA TGTGCCAGCAGCTCACTTGGCACAGATACGCAGTATTTT. Translating it yields CASSSLGTDTQYF.

This clonotype turned up a few times. The chain combines TRBV5-1 with TRBJ1-1; D is possibly TRBD1 (6 bases). The CDR3 totals 15 residues. The ends were cut back, 4 bases at V and 6 bases at J, with 19 bases in the middle. CDR1 is SGHRS, CDR2 YFSETQ, per germline. CDR3 loop: CASSPEGGLGPEAFF. The DNA for the CDR3 is TGCGCCAGCAGCCCGGAGGGGGGGTTAGGCCCTGAAGCTTTCTTT.

Comments on this clonotype: This sequence may be a read error, since a much larger clone differs from it by one base. The V call is TRBV6-2 or TRBV6-3, the J call TRBJ1-1; 7 bases fit TRBD1. The CDR3 runs 12 residues. Germline assignment: CDR1 MNHEY and CDR2 SVGEGT. V shed 6 bases, J shed 4 bases, and the junction held 2 bases outside the gene matches. The CDR3 DNA reads TGTGCCAGCAGGGACAGGTTCACTGAAGCTTTCTTT. It translates to CASRDRFTEAFF.

This clonotype was detected many times. The chain couples TRBV30 to TRBJ2-7; the match to TRBD2 covers 10 bases. The CDR3 has 15 amino acids. Germline V gives CDR1 GTSNPN, CDR2 SVGIG (reference sequence). The V and J ends lost 2 bases and 3 bases, in that order; junction bases with no gene match: 7. CDR3 coding DNA: TGTGCCTGGAGTCCACTAGCGGGATCTCACTACGAGCAGTACTTC. Translation: CAWSPLAGSHYEQYF.